Each of the 11 T cell receptor beta chains below was sequenced from the same sample in a study of blood T cell repertoires in COVID-19. Produced via immunoSEQ multiplex PCR; TCRdb's table is partial and in-frame only. Among some 250,000 clones, approximately 82% were seen once, and the ten largest hold around 7.9%. The specimen was peripheral blood. Receptors were obtained from a man aged 40-49 years with active or convalescent COVID-19.

This clone was recorded only once. This sequence joins TRBV30 and TRBJ2-5; 9 positions match TRBD1. The germline V gene has CDR1 GTSNPN and CDR2 SVGIG (reference sequence). CDR3 length: 12 residues. The V gene end was trimmed by 5 bases and the J gene end by 5 bases; junction bases not matched to a gene: 3. CDR3 sequence (DNA): TGTGCCTGGGGGACAGGGTCCGAGACCCAGTACTTC. Its protein product is CAWGTGSETQYF. Looking up the rest from reference TRBV30 and TRBJ2-5 gives the full variable domain: SQTIHQWPATLVQPVGSPLSLECTVEGTSNPNLYWYRQAAGRGLQLLFYSVGIGQISSEVPQNLSASRPQDRQFILSSKKLLLSDSGFYLCAWGTGSETQYFGPGTRLLVL.

The chain joins TRBV12-5 to TRBJ2-5; 8 bases are a match to TRBD1. V lost 5 bases and J lost 1; bases outside the gene matches: 3. The V gene's germline CDR1 is LGHNT and CDR2 FRNRAP. The CDR3 contains 14 residues. CDR3 coding DNA: TGTGCTAGTGGTCAGGACAGGGTCCAAGAGACCCAGTACTTC. Translation gives CASGQDRVQETQYF. Based on the CDR3 plus reference TRBV12-5 and TRBJ2-5, the full variable domain is DARVTQTPRHKVTEMGQEVTMRCQPILGHNTVFWYRQTMMQGLELLAYFRNRAPLDDSGMPKDRFSAEMPDATLATLKIQPSEPRDSAVYFCASGQDRVQETQYFGPGTRLLVL.

This chain uses TRBV9 with TRBJ1-1; 9 nucleotides align to TRBD1. Germline values: CDR1 SGDLS, CDR2 YYNGEE. The CDR3 has 14 residues. J was trimmed by 10 bases and V by 4 bases; bases with no gene match: 11. CDR3 residues: CASSPPGTGRSAFF. DNA for the CDR3: TGTGCCAGCAGCCCCCCCGGGACAGGGCGGTCAGCTTTCTTT.

This chain connects TRBV12-3 or TRBV12-4 to TRBJ2-4; D not resolved. There are 11 residues in the CDR3. V lost 5 bases and J 8 bases, leaving 7 bases between the germline ends. The DNA of the CDR3 is TGTGCCAGCAGTCCCTCCGACATTCAGTACTTC. Translating gives CASSPSDIQYF.

The chain is built from TRBV19 and TRBJ2-1; 8 bases fit TRBD1. Germline loops: CDR1 LNHDA, CDR2 SQIVND (reference sequence). The CDR3 has 14 residues. V was clipped by 7 bases and J by 2 bases; unmatched bases: 4. The CDR3 nucleotides are TGTGCCAGTAAAGAGACAGGGGCCTACAATGAGCAGTTCTTC. Its translation is CASKETGAYNEQFF. The complete variable domain, with remaining parts taken from reference TRBV19 and TRBJ2-1, reads DGGITQSPKYLFRKEGQNVTLSCEQNLNHDAMYWYRQDPGQGLRLIYYSQIVNDFQKGDIAEGYSVSREKKESFPLTVTSAQKNPTAFYLCASKETGAYNEQFFGPGTRLTVL.

The CDR3 loop is CASSPPRQGYGYTF. CDR3 DNA: TGTGCCAGCAGCCCCCCCCGACAGGGCTATGGCTACACCTTC. J is TRBJ1-2 and V is TRBV7-2; 7 bases align to TRBD1. J was trimmed by 4 bases and V by 5 bases; bases with no gene match: 7. The V gene's germline CDR1 is SGHTA and CDR2 FQGNSA. This CDR3 has 14 residues.

The rearrangement uses TRBV9 and TRBJ1-2; maybe TRBD1 (6 bases). The CDR3 totals 15 residues. V was cut by 0 bases and J by 4 bases, with 13 bases left in between. CDR1 and CDR2 from the germline V gene are SGDLS and YYNGEE. CDR3 sequence reads: CASSVVATGIYGYTF. CDR3 bases: TGTGCCAGCAGCGTAGTAGCCACAGGGATCTATGGCTACACCTTC. Supplemented by reference TRBV9 and TRBJ1-2, the full variable domain reads DSGVTQTPKHLITATGQRVTLRCSPRSGDLSVYWYQQSLDQGLQFLIQYYNGEERAKGNILERFSAQQFPDLHSELNLSSLELGDSALYFCASSVVATGIYGYTFGSGTRLTVV.

The chain's CDR3 is CASSSPPLTGGEQFF. The CDR3 DNA is TGTGCCAGCAGCTCCCCCCCTCTGACAGGTGGTGAGCAGTTCTTC. The gene calls are TRBV7-2 and TRBJ2-1; weak D call: TRBD1 (6 bases). V was pared by 4 bases and J by 9 bases, with 19 bases between. The length of the CDR3 is 15 residues. Germline V CDR1 and CDR2: SGHTA, FQGNSA.

This clone was seen once. This chain links TRBV3-1 (or the pseudogene TRBV3-2) with TRBJ1-6; 7 bases fit TRBD1. The CDR3 consists of 17 residues. V trimming: 1 base; J trimming: 0 bases; junction bases outside the gene matches: 3. From germline, CDR1 is LGHDT and CDR2 YNNKEL (reference sequence). The DNA for the CDR3 is TGTGCCAGCAGCCAAGGGACAGGCAGCTCCTATAATTCACCCCTCCACTTT. It encodes CASSQGTGSSYNSPLHF.

This chain links TRBV28 with TRBJ1-4, with 8 nucleotides matching TRBD1. The CDR3 has 15 residues. V shed 6 bases, J shed 2 bases, and the junction held 5 bases outside the gene matches. Germline V gene lookup returns CDR1 MDHEN and CDR2 SYDVKM. CDR3 loop: CASRGPGGTNEKLFF. In nucleotides, the CDR3 is TGTGCCAGCAGGGGGCCAGGGGGCACTAATGAAAAACTGTTTTTT.

The CDR3 DNA sequence: TGTGCCTGGAGTGTACTGAGCGGGGTACACGAGCAGTACTTC. It translates to CAWSVLSGVHEQYF. V usage is TRBV30 and J usage is TRBJ2-7, with 7 nucleotides matching TRBD2. CDR3 length: 14 amino acids. CDR1 is GTSNPN and CDR2 is SVGIG in the germline V gene (reference sequence). Unmatched junction bases numbered 7, after V lost 0 bases and J lost 5 bases.